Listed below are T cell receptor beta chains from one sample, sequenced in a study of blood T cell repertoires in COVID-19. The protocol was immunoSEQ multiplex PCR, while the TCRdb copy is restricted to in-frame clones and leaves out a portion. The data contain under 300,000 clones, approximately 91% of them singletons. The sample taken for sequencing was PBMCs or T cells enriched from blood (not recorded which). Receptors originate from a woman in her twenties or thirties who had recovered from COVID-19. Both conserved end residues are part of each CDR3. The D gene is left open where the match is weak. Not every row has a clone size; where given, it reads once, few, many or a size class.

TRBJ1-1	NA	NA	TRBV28	TGTGCCAGCACACAGGGTGGGACTGAAGCTTTCTTT	CASTQGGTEAFF
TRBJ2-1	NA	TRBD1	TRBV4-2	TGTGCCAGCAGCCAAAAGTCTGTGGACAGGGAAAACAATGAGCAGTTCTTC	CASSQKSVDRENNEQFF
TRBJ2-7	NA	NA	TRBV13	TGTGCCAGCAGCTCGAGGGACTTCGAGCAGTACTTC	CASSSRDFEQYF
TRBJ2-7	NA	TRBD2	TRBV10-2	TGCGCCAGCACTCCCCTAGCGGGAACCTACGAGCAGTACTTC	CASTPLAGTYEQYF
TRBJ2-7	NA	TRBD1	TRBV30	TGTGCCTGGAGCTTCAGACAGGGGGCCGAGCAGTACTTC	CAWSFRQGAEQYF
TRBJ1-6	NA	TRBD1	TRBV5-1	TGCGCCAGCAGCTTGGGGATAGGGGGCCGGTCACCCCTCCACTTT	CASSLGIGGRSPLHF
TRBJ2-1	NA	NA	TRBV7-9	TGTGCCAGCAGCCCCCGTTCAAGTGAGGAGCAGTTCTTC	CASSPRSSEEQFF
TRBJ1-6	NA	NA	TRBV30	TGTGCCTGGAGTAGGCCGTGGGGAGTCTCACCCCTCCACTTT	CAWSRPWGVSPLHF
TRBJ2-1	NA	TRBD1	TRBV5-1	TGCGCCAGCAGCTGGGGACAGGGGCTCTCCTACAATGAGCAGTTCTTC	CASSWGQGLSYNEQFF
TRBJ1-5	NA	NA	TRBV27	TGTGCCAGCAGTTTTGGGGGCGGGAGCTTTGAGCCCCAGCATTTT	CASSFGGGSFEPQHF
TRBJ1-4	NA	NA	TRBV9	TGTGCCAGCAGCGTAGAAGGCAGGGTGCAGGCTAATGAAAAACTGTTTTTT	CASSVEGRVQANEKLFF
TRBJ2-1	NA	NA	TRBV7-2	TGTGCCAGCAGCCCAAGCTCTACAGGGACGGGTGAGCAGTTCTTC	CASSPSSTGTGEQFF
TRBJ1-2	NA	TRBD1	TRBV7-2	TGTGCCAGCAGCTTAGGGCCGACAGGGTACTATGGCTACACCTTC	CASSLGPTGYYGYTF
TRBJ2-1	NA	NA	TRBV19	TGTGCCAGTAGCCAGTACAGGGTATCGAACAATGAGCAGTTCTTC	CASSQYRVSNNEQFF
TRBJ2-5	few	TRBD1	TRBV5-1	TGCGCCAGCAGCTCGACAGGGGGCCAAGAGACCCAGTACTTC	CASSSTGGQETQYF
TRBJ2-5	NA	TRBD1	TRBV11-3	TGTGCCAGCAGCCCTCGGGACAGGGAAGAGACCCAGTACTTC	CASSPRDREETQYF
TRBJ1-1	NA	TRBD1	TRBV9	TGTGCCAGCAGCGTTTCGTCGGGACAGGGGACTTCTAACGGTGAAGCTTTCTTT	CASSVSSGQGTSNGEAFF
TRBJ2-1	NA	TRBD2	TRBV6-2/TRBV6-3	TGTGCCAGCAGCTCCCGGGGGGGCACCACCGGGGAGCAGTTCTTC	CASSSRGGTTGEQFF
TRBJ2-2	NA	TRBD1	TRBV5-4	TGTGCCAGCAGGGAAGGACAGGGGAGAGTGGTCGGGGAGCTGTTTTTT	CASREGQGRVVGELFF
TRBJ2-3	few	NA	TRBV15	TGTGCCACCAGCAGATCTAAAGGGGGTAACATGCGCACAGATACGCAGTATTTT	CATSRSKGGNMRTDTQYF
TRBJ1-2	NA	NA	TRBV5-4	TGTGCCAGCAGCGTGGGACTCAATCTCTCCTATGGCTACACCTTC	CASSVGLNLSYGYTF
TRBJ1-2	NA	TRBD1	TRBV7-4	TGTGCCAGCAGCGCCCAGGGGGCCTATGGCTACACCTTC	CASSAQGAYGYTF